The 5 T cell receptor beta chains given below trace back to one sample, sequenced in a study of blood T cell repertoires in COVID-19. Here immunoSEQ multiplex PCR was the method, and the copy in TCRdb shows in-frame clones only, minus some. The data show about 160,000 clones, around 84% seen once. Sequences were obtained from PBMCs or T cells enriched from blood (not recorded which). The receptors stem from a man aged 45-65 years who had recovered from COVID-19.

The V gene is TRBV7-9, the J gene TRBJ1-4; D remains unclear. Germline V gene lookup returns CDR1 SEHNR and CDR2 FQNEAQ (reference sequence). V was trimmed by 5 bases and J by 0 bases, leaving 7 bases between them. CDR3 length equals 14 residues. The CDR3 coding sequence is TGTGCCAGCAGCCGGACTGCAACTAATGAAAAACTGTTTTTT. The encoded protein is CASSRTATNEKLFF.

This sequence joins TRBV27 and TRBJ1-1, with D perhaps matching TRBD1 (5 bases). Trimming shortened V by 5 bases and J by 4 bases, and 17 bases separated the two germline ends. The germline CDR1 and CDR2 sequences are MNHEY and SMNVEV (reference sequence). CDR3 length: 15 residues. The CDR3 nucleotides read TGTGCCAGCAGTCGTACAAAGGGGCGAGGCACTGAAGCTTTCTTT. Translation gives CASSRTKGRGTEAFF.

The rearrangement joins TRBV21-1 to TRBJ2-7; the table's D call TRBD2 went unverified against the DNA. TRBV21-1 is a pseudogene locus. The CDR3 totals 14 residues. The CDR3 sequence: CASSLGTGVYEQYF. CDR3 coding DNA: TGTGCCAGCAGCCTAGGGACGGGGGTTTACGAGCAGTACTTC.

V gene TRBV30 combines with J gene TRBJ1-4; unclear D gene. Per germline, CDR1 GTSNPN and CDR2 SVGIG (reference sequence). CDR3 length: 13 amino acids. With 6 bases removed from V and 7 bases from J, the gap between germline ends came to 15 bases. The CDR3 region is CACQSYRGEKLFF. The CDR3 DNA reads TGTGCCTGCCAAAGCTACCGGGGTGAAAAACTGTTTTTT.

V is TRBV12-3 or TRBV12-4 and J is TRBJ2-7; maybe TRBD2 (5 bases). The V end lost 3 bases, the J end lost 6 bases, and 6 bases lay between the germline ends. This CDR3 is 11 amino acids long. The CDR3 sequence is CASSFGGEQYF. The CDR3 coding sequence is TGTGCCAGCAGTTTCGGAGGCGAGCAGTACTTC.